This entry lists 11 T cell receptor beta chains sequenced from one sample in a study of blood T cell repertoires in COVID-19. Produced via immunoSEQ multiplex PCR; TCRdb's table is partial and in-frame only. The sample holds about 100,000 clones, around 90% seen once. Sequencing was performed on peripheral blood. The receptor set was obtained from a human donor in a cohort sampled during active COVID-19.

This chain joins TRBV12-3 or TRBV12-4 and TRBJ2-3; maybe TRBD2 (5 bases). Trimming took 7 bases from V and 4 from J, leaving 12 bases between them. CDR3 length equals 13 residues. The CDR3 DNA is TGTGCCAGCAAGTATGGGAGACCAGATACGCAGTATTTT. Translated: CASKYGRPDTQYF.

The V and J genes are TRBV7-2 and TRBJ2-6; D might be TRBD1 (5 bases). Germline CDR1 SGHTA, CDR2 FQGNSA. V lost 4 bases and J lost 0, with 7 bases in between. This CDR3 has 15 residues. The CDR3 DNA reads TGTGCCAGCAGCTCAGGGCCCTCTGGGGCCAACGTCCTGACTTTC. It codes for CASSSGPSGANVLTF.

The V call is TRBV7-9, the J call TRBJ2-1, with D tentatively TRBD2 (5 bases). CDR3 length: 15 residues. Germline V CDR1 and CDR2: SEHNR, FQNEAQ (reference sequence). Between the trimmed V and J ends, which lost 6 bases and 5 bases, there was a span of 17 bases. CDR3 loop: CASSPTSTQNNEQFF. The CDR3 DNA sequence: TGTGCCAGCAGTCCAACTAGTACCCAAAACAATGAGCAGTTCTTC.

This chain joins TRBV28 and TRBJ2-5; D may be TRBD2 (6 bases). V shed 2 bases and J shed 5 bases, with 9 bases lying between them. Germline assignment: CDR1 MDHEN and CDR2 SYDVKM. The CDR3 consists of 13 residues. DNA for the CDR3: TGTGCCAGCAGTTTACGGCGGGGTGAGACCCAGTACTTC. Translation: CASSLRRGETQYF. Full variable domain (missing parts from reference TRBV28 and TRBJ2-5): DVKVTQSSRYLVKRTGEKVFLECVQDMDHENMFWYRQDPGLGLRLIYFSYDVKMKEKGDIPEGYSVSREKKERFSLILESASTNQTSMYLCASSLRRGETQYFGPGTRLLVL.

The chain carries TRBV6-5 and TRBJ2-3, with 12 bases matching TRBD2. Trimming at V came to 5 bases and at J to 4 bases, leaving 4 bases not matched to a gene. In germline, CDR1 is MNHEY, CDR2 SVGAGI. The CDR3 covers 15 residues. The CDR3 protein is CASSLAGGYADTQYF. In nucleotides, the CDR3 is TGTGCCAGCAGTCTAGCGGGAGGGTATGCAGATACGCAGTATTTT.

In its sample, this clone was seen once. V usage is TRBV14 and J usage is TRBJ2-7; no clear D. The CDR3 sequence is 14 residues long. Germline values: CDR1 SGHDN, CDR2 FVKESK. Deletions cut 6 bases from V and 2 bases from J, with 14 bases between. The CDR3 coding sequence is TGTGCCAGCAGTTACCCCGGCGGCCCCTACGAGCAGTACTTC. Its translation: CASSYPGGPYEQYF.

The chain joins TRBV24-1 to TRBJ2-1; TRBD1 matches 9 bases. J lost 9 bases, V lost 3 bases, and 11 bases had no gene match. This CDR3 region has 16 residues. Germline loops: CDR1 KGHDR, CDR2 SFDVKD. DNA for the CDR3: TGTGCCACCAGTGATAGCGGGGACAGGGCTAGAGGTGAGCAGTTCTTC. Translating it yields CATSDSGDRARGEQFF.

This rearrangement joins TRBV6-6 to TRBJ2-1; 11 nucleotides agree with TRBD2. V dropped 6 bases and J dropped 1; count of bases not matched to a gene: 5. Germline V gene data show CDR1 as MNHNY and CDR2 as SVGAGI (reference sequence). This CDR3 is built from 16 residues. The CDR3 DNA follows: TGTGCCAGCAGGCCCTTAGCGGGAGGGTCCTACAATGAGCAGTTCTTC. Protein product: CASRPLAGGSYNEQFF.

This clone has a single count. This chain connects TRBV9 to TRBJ2-1, with a tentative D call TRBD1 (6 bases). The CDR3 spans 16 residues. Trimming removed 0 bases at V and 0 bases at J, with 10 bases between. Germline V gene sequence: CDR1 SGDLS, CDR2 YYNGEE. The CDR3 region is CASSVDQGSSYNEQFF. In DNA, the CDR3 is TGTGCCAGCAGCGTAGATCAGGGGAGCTCCTACAATGAGCAGTTCTTC.

The gene calls are TRBV11-2 and TRBJ2-5; weak D call: TRBD2 (5 bases). This CDR3 contains 13 residues. The V end lost 7 bases, the J end lost 4 bases, and 13 bases lay between the germline ends. Germline CDR1 is SGHAT and CDR2 is FQNNGV. The CDR3, as DNA: TGTGCCAGCACCCTGGGAGTTGCAGAGACCCAGTACTTC. Its protein product is CASTLGVAETQYF.

In the case of this clone: At one boundary the junction diverges from the germline segment, which might be a read error. The chain is built from TRBV9 and TRBJ2-3; D is perhaps TRBD2 (5 bases). In germline, CDR1 is SGDLS, CDR2 YYNGEE. The CDR3 sequence is 16 residues long. The CDR3 protein is CASSPPGLEGTDTQYF. The CDR3 nucleotides read TGTGCCAGCAGTCCCCCTGGGCTAGAGGGCACCGATACGCAGTATTTT.